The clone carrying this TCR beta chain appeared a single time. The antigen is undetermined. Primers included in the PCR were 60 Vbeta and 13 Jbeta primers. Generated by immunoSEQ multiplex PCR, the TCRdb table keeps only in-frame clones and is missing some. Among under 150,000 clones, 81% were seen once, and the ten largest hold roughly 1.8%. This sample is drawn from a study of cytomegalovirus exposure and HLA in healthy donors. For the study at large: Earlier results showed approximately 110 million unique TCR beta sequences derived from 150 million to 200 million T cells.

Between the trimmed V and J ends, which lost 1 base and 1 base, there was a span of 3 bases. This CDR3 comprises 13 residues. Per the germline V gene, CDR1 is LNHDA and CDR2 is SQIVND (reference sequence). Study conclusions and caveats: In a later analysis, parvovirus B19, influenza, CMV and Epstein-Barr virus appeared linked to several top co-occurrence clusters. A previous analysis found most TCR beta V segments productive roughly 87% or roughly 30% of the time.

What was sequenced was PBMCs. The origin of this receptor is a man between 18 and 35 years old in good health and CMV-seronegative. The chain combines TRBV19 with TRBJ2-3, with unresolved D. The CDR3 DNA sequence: TGTGCCAGTAGTATAGCCGGCACAGATACGCAGTATTTT. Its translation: CASSIAGTDTQYF.